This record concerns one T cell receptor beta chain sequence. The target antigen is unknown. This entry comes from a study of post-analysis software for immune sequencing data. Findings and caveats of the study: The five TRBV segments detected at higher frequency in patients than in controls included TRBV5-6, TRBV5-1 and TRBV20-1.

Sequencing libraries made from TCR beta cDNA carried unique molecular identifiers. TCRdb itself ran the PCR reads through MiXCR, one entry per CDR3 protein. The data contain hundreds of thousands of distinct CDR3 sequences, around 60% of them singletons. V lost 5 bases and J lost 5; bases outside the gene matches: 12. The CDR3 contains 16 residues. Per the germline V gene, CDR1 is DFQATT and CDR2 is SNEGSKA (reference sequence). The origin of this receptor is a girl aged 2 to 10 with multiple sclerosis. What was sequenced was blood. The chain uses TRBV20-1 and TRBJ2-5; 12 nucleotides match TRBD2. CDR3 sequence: CSALGASGRAGETQYF. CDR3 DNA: TGCAGTGCTTTGGGGGCTAGCGGGAGGGCTGGGGAGACCCAGTACTTC.